This TCR beta chain was recorded in a study of PD-1 blockade in classical Hodgkin lymphoma. In regard to this clone: Its antigen remains unknown.

All patients relapsed after autologous stem cell transplantation, and brentuximab vedotin exposure varied. Investigators obtained CD8+ T cells from thawed PBMCs by magnetic negative selection. Complete response, partial response or progressive disease constituted the best responses recorded. Assay: immunoSEQ multiplex PCR; the TCRdb copy retains only in-frame clones and omits some. The table has about 13,000 clones, 70% to 85% seen once. General study points: As was reported, newly diagnosed patients showed lower baseline TCR diversity than healthy donors did. Complete responders had baseline diversity similar to newly diagnosed patients. CD4+ TCR diversity, unlike CD8+, climbed significantly by C4D1.

The CDR3 runs 14 residues. V lost 5 bases and J lost 1, with 12 bases in between. Per the germline V gene, CDR1 is SGHKS and CDR2 is YYEKEE (reference sequence). This chain joins TRBV5-5 and TRBJ1-1, with a weak D call TRBD1 (5 bases). Sequences were derived from CD8+ T cells from blood, sampled at baseline. This sequence was found in a human donor with classical Hodgkin lymphoma. Here the CDR3 reads CASRRWGGNTEAFF. The CDR3 DNA is TGTGCCAGCAGGAGGTGGGGCGGGAACACTGAAGCTTTCTTT.